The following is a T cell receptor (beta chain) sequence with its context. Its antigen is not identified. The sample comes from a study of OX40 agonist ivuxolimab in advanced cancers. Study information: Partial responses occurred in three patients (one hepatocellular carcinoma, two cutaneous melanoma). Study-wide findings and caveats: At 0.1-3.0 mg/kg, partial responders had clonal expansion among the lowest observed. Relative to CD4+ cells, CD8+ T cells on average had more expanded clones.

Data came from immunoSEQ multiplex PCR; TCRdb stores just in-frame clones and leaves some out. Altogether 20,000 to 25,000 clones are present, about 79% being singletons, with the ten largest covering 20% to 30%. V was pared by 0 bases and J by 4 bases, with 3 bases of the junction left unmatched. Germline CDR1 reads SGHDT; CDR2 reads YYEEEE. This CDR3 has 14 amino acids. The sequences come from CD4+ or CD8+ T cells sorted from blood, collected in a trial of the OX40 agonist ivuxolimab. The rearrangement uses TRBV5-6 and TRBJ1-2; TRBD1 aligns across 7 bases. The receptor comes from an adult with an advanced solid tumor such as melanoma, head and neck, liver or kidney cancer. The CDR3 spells CASSLGQGFYGYTF. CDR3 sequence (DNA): TGTGCCAGCAGCTTGGGACAGGGCTTCTATGGCTACACCTTC.